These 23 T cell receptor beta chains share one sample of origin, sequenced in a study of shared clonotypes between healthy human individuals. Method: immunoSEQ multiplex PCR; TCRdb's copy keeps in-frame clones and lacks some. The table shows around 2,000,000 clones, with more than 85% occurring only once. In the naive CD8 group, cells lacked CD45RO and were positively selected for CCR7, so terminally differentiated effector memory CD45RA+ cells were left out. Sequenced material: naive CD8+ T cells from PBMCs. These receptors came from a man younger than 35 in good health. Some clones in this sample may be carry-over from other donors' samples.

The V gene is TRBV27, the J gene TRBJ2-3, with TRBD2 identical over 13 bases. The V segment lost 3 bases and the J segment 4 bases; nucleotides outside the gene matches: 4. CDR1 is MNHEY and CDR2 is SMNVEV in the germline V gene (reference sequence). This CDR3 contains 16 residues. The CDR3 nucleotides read TGTGCCAGCAGTTTCTCGACTAGCGGGAGGCCAGATACGCAGTATTTT. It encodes CASSFSTSGRPDTQYF.

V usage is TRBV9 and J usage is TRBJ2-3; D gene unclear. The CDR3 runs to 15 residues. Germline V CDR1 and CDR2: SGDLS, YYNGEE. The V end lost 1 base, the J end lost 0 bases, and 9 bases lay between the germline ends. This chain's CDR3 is CASSVLTTSTDTQYF. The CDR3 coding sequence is TGTGCCAGCAGCGTACTTACGACTAGCACAGATACGCAGTATTTT.

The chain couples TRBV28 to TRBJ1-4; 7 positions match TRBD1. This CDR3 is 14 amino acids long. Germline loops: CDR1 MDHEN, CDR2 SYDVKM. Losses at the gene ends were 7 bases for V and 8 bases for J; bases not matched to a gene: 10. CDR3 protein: CASTLQGGKEKLFF. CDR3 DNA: TGTGCCAGCACCTTGCAGGGGGGGAAAGAAAAACTGTTTTTT.

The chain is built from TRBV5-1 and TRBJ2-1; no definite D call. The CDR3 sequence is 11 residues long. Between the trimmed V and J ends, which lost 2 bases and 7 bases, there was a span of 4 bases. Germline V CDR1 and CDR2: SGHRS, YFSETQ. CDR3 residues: CASSFTNEQFF. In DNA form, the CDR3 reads TGCGCCAGCAGCTTTACGAATGAGCAGTTCTTC.

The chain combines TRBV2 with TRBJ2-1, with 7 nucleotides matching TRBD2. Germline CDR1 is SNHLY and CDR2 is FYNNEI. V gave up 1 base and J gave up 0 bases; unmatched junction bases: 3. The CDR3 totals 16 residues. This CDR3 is CASSEGWDYSYNEQFF. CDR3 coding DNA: TGTGCCAGCAGTGAAGGATGGGACTACTCCTACAATGAGCAGTTCTTC.

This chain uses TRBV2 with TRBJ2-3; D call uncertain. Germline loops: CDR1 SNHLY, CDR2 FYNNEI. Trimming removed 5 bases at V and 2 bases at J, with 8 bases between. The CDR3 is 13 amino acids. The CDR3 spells CASSSIDTDTQYF. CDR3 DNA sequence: TGTGCCAGCAGTTCTATTGACACAGATACGCAGTATTTT.

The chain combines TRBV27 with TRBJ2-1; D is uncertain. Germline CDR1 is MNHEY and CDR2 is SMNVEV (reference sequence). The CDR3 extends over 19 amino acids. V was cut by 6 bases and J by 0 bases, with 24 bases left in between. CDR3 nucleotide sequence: TGTGCCAGCAGATACATATCCGGTGGACCTCTAAGCTCCTACAATGAGCAGTTCTTC. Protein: CASRYISGGPLSSYNEQFF.

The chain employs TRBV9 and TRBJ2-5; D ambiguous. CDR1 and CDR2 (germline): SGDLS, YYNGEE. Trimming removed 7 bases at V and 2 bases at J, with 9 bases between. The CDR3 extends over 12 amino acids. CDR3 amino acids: CASSWDQETQYF. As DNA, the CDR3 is TGTGCCAGCTCGTGGGATCAAGAGACCCAGTACTTC.

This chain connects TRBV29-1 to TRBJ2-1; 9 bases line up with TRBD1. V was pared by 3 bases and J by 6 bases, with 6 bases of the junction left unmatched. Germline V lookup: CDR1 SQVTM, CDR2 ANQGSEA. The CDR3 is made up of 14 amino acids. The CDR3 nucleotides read TGCAGCGTTGAGTCCGGACAGGGGCGCAATGAGCAGTTCTTC. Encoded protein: CSVESGQGRNEQFF.

CDR3 residues: CASSKRGVRTEAFF. In DNA, the CDR3 is TGTGCCAGCAGCAAACGGGGCGTGAGGACTGAAGCTTTCTTT. The chain has TRBV21-1 and TRBJ1-1. TRBV21-1 is noted as a pseudogene. This CDR3 spans 14 amino acids.

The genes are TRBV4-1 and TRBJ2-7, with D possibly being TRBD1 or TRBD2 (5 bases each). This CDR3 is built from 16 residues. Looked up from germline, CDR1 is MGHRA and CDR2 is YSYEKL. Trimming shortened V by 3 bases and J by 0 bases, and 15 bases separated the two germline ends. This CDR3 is CASSHAGTTSSYEQYF. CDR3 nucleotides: TGCGCCAGCAGCCATGCCGGGACGACAAGCTCCTACGAGCAGTACTTC.

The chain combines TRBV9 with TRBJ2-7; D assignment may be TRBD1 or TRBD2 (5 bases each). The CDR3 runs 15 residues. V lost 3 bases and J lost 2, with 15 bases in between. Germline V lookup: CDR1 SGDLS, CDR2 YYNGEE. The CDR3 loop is CASSATGGGPYEQYF. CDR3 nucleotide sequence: TGTGCCAGCAGCGCAACAGGCGGAGGCCCCTACGAGCAGTACTTC. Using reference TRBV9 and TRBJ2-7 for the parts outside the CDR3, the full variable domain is DSGVTQTPKHLITATGQRVTLRCSPRSGDLSVYWYQQSLDQGLQFLIQYYNGEERAKGNILERFSAQQFPDLHSELNLSSLELGDSALYFCASSATGGGPYEQYFGPGTRLTVT.

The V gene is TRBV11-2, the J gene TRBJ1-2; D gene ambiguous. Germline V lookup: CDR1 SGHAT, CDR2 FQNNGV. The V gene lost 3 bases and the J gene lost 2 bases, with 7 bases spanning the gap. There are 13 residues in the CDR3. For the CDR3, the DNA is TGTGCCAGCAGCTTCCCCAGCAACTATGGCTACACCTTC. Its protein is CASSFPSNYGYTF. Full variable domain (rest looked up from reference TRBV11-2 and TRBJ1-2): EAGVAQSPRYKIIEKRQSVAFWCNPISGHATLYWYQQILGQGPKLLIQFQNNGVVDDSQLPKDRFSAERLKGVDSTLKIQPAKLEDSAVYLCASSFPSNYGYTFGSGTRLTVV.

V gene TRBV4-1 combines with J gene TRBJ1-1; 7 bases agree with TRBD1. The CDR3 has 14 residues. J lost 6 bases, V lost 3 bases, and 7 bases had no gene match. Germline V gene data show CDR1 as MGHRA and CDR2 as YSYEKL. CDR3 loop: CASSQDRPMAEAFF. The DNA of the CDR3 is TGCGCCAGCAGCCAGGACAGGCCGATGGCTGAAGCTTTCTTT.

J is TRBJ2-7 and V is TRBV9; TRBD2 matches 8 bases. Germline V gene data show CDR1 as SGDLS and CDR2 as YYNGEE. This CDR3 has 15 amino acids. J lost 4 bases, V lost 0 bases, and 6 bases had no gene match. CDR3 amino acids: CASSVASGRRYEQYF. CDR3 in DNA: TGTGCCAGCAGCGTAGCCAGCGGGAGACGGTACGAGCAGTACTTC.

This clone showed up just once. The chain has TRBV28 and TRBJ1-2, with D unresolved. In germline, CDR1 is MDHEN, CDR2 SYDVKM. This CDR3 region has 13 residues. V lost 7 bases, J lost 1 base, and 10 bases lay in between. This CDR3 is CASTQGRNYGYTF. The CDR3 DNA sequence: TGTGCCAGCACCCAAGGACGTAACTATGGCTACACCTTC.

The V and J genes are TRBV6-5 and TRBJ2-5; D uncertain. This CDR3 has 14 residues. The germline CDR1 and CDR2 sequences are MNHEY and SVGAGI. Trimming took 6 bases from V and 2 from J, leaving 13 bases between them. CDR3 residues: CASSQLTVQETQYF. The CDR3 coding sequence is TGTGCCAGCAGCCAGCTCACAGTTCAAGAGACCCAGTACTTC.

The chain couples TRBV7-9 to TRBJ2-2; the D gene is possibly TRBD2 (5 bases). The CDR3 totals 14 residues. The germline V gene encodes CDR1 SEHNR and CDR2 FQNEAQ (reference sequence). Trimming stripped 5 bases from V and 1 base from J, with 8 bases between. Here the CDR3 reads CASSHGLNTGELFF. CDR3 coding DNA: TGTGCCAGCAGCCACGGACTGAACACCGGGGAGCTGTTTTTT.

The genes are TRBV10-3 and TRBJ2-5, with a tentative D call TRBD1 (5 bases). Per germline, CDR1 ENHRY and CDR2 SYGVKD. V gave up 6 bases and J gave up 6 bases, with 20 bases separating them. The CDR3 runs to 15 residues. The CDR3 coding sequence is TGTGCCATCAGGATCTCCCGAGACAGCCGAAAGACCCAGTACTTC. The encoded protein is CAIRISRDSRKTQYF.

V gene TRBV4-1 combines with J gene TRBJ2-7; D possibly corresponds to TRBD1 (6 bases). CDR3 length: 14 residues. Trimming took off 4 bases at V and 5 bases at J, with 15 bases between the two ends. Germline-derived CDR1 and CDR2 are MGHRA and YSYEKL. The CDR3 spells CASSPVPGANEQYF. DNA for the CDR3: TGCGCCAGCAGCCCCGTCCCAGGGGCCAACGAGCAGTACTTC.

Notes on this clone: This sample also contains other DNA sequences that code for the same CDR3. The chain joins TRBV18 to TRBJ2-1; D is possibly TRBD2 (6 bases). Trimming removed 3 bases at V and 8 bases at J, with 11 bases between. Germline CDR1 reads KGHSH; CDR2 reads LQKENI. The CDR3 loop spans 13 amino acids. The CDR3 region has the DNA TGTGCCAGCTCACCGCTGCGCGGGGATGAGCAGTTCTTC. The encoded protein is CASSPLRGDEQFF.

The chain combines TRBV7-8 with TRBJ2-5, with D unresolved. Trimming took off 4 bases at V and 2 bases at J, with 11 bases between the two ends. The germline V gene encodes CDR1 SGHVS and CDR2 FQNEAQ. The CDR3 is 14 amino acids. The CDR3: CASSSLDGQETQYF. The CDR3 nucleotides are TGTGCCAGCAGCTCGCTGGACGGACAAGAGACCCAGTACTTC.

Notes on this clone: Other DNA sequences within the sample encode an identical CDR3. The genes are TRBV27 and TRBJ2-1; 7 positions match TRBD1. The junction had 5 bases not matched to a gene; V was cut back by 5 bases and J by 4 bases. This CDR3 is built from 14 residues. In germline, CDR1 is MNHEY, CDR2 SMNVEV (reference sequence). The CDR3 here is CASSPRQGYNEQFF. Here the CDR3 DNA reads TGTGCCAGCAGTCCCCGACAGGGATACAATGAGCAGTTCTTC.